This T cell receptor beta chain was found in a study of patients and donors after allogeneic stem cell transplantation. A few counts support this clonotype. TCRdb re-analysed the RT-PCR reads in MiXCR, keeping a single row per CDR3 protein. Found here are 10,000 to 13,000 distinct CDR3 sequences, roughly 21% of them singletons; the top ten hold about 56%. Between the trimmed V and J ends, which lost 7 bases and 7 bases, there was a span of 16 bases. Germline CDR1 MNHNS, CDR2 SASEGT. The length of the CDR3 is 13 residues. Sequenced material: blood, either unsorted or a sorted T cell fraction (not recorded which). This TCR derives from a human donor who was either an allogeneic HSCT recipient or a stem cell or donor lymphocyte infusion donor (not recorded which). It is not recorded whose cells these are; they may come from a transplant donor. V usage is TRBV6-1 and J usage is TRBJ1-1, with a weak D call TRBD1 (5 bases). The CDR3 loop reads CASIHRGIVEAFF. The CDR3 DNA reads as TGTGCCAGCATCCATAGGGGAATTGTTGAAGCTTTCTTT.